This T cell receptor beta chain appears in the sequencing data of a study of blood T cells in healthy people across ages. Through a sample-barcoded 5' primer and a J-beta primer mix, a second PCR was run for roughly 6 to 12 cycles. A single record per CDR3 protein comes from TCRdb applying MiXCR to the 5' RACE reads. In the table there are over 950,000 distinct CDR3 sequences, just over 50% of which are singletons. The V segment lost 4 bases and the J segment 4 bases; nucleotides outside the gene matches: 10. Germline CDR1 and CDR2: MNHEY and SVGEGT. This CDR3 has 16 amino acids. The chain links TRBV6-2 or TRBV6-3 to TRBJ2-1, with TRBD2 matching 7 bases. The sample consisted of blood. The sequence derives from a woman aged 55 to 70 in good health. CDR3 sequence reads: CASSLGLSIPYNEQFF. CDR3 nucleotides: TGTGCCAGCAGTTTGGGACTAAGTATCCCATACAATGAGCAGTTCTTC.